This TCR beta chain stems from a study of T-cell reconstitution after alpha-beta-depleted transplantation in children (dated by TCRdb to between 2015 and 2016). Some background on the complete study: T-cell immune reconstitution after TCRalphabeta/CD19-depleted allogeneic hematopoietic cell transplantation in children was quantitatively tracked in the study by means of TCR repertoire profiling. What the work shows at the level of the full study, not this receptor alone: In some patients, the high TCRbeta diversity seen at day 60 was put down to recipient T cells and intrathymic progenitors that had survived conditioning. The apparently early recovery of alphabetaT-cell counts about two months after transplant reportedly depended on only several hundred rapidly expanded clones that came from non-depleted graft cells. Over subsequent months, a decline in hyperexpanded clone frequencies was noted, and after one year, T-cell counts and TCRbeta diversity were mostly ascribed to newly produced T cells.

Library creation used PCR. For sequencing, an Illumina HiSeq 2500 was employed. To normalize quantification of the TCRbeta repertoire, the TCR libraries were built with molecular barcoding that relied on unique molecular identifiers. In TCRdb, the public reads were trimmed at Q25 with fastp and aligned with MiXCR, with productive beta chains retained. Every distinct CDR3 protein forms one entry, paired with its most common genes and DNA. A total of around 300,000 distinct CDR3 sequences appear in this sample, 11% of them only once. Less than 25% of the sample rests with the top ten. The treatment or condition tag for this specimen amounts to: allogeneic hematopoietic cell transplantation with graft depleted of TCRalphabeta T cells and CD19 B cells. The transplant recipients were children given TCRalphabeta/CD19-depleted allogeneic hematopoietic cell grafts. The germline V gene provides CDR1 SGDLS and CDR2 YYNGEE. The CDR3 covers 14 residues, taking in both the cysteine and the phenylalanine. Only CDR3 DNA is held: 42 bases, read in frame from base 1. V is reduced by 0 bases and J by 7 bases, leaving a spacing of 11 bases between them.

As concerns this clonotype: It has no known antigen specificity. Base qualities are not provided; no much larger clone lies one nucleotide away.

This material consisted of peripheral blood, taken 180 days after TCRalphabeta/CD19-depleted stem cell transplant. The origin of this receptor is a male patient aged 2-9 years who had a stem cell transplant for chronic granulomatous disease, so the T cells may come from the graft donor. The receptor chain draws on TRBV9 and TRBJ2-1, with the D gene too uncertain to name. The CDR3 loop reads CASSVEVDTNEQFF. The bases read TGTGCCAGCAGCGTAGAGGTAGACACGAATGAGCAGTTCTTC.